This T cell receptor beta chain was found in a study of vaccination effects on CD4 cells after COVID-19. Study-wide results and caveats: The study found that only 1 of 255 vaccine-induced clones from healthy vaccinees cross-reacted with common cold coronaviruses.

ViraFEST assay sequencing came after antigen-specific CD4+ T cells were expanded with viral peptide pools. Upon completion of more than 9 days in culture, CD4+ T cells were isolated. Participants each got two BNT162b2 or mRNA-1273 vaccine doses. None of these healthy vaccinees had been infected with SARS-CoV-2 before vaccination. Cultures got half-medium changes with IL-2 on days 3 and 7. The CDR3 has 15 residues. CDR1 and CDR2 (germline): SGHRS, YFSETQ. The V and J ends lost 4 bases and 5 bases, in that order; junction bases with no gene match: 11. Comment on this clone: Antigen unknown.

Only in-frame clones appear in the TCRdb table, and some are missing; sequencing was by immunoSEQ multiplex PCR. The table records about 59,000 clones, 75% to 85% of them present only once. Sample: CD4+ T cells from PBMCs cultured with HCoV-OC43 spike peptides, taken after COVID-19 vaccination. Noted subset: HCoV-OC43 spike overlapping peptide pool stimulation. The clonotype was recovered from a human donor who received a COVID-19 vaccine. The genes are TRBV5-1 and TRBJ2-5; 7 bases fit TRBD1. The CDR3 sequence is CASSGTGLRGETQYF. CDR3 in DNA: TGCGCCAGCAGCGGAACCGGGCTCAGGGGGGAGACCCAGTACTTC.